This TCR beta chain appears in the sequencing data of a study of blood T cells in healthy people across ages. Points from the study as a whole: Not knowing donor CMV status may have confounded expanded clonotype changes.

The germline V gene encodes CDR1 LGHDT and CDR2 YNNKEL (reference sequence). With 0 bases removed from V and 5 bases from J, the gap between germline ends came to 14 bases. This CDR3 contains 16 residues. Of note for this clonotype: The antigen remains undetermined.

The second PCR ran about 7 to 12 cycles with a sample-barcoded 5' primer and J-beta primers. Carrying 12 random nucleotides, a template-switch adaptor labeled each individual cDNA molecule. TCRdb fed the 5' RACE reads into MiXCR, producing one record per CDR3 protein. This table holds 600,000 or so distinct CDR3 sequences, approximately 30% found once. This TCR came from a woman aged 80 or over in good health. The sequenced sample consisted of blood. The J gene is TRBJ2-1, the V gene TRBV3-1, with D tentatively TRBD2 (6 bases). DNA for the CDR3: TGTGCCAGCAGCCAAGAAAGTTGGCGGGACGACAATGAGCAGTTCTTC. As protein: CASSQESWRDDNEQFF.